This TCR beta chain was identified during a study of shared clonotypes between healthy human individuals. Germline CDR1 is MNHNS and CDR2 is SASEGT. CDR3 length equals 15 residues. Trimming pared 7 bases from V and 0 bases from J, leaving 16 bases between. At deep level, the assay was performed. Every subset's genomic DNA went evenly onto several immunoSEQ plates. TCRdb's copy holds only in-frame clones and misses some; the assay was immunoSEQ multiplex PCR. The data show 400,000 to 600,000 clones, around 79% seen once. Remarks on this clone: Its antigen remains unidentified.

General study findings and limits: Having only a few donors restricted how much genetic and exposure-history diversity was captured. Specimens sampled were limited to blood, with tissue repertoires likely differing.

The sample taken for sequencing was PBMCs. The chain is built from TRBV6-1 and TRBJ2-7, with TRBD2 as a possible D gene (6 bases). This clonotype originated in a middle-aged woman in good health. Some clones in this sample may be carry-over from other donors' samples. The CDR3 bases are TGTGCCAGCAATCGGGCTAGCGAGAGCTCCTACGAGCAGTACTTC. This sequence encodes CASNRASESSYEQYF.